This T cell receptor beta chain stems from a study of CD8 T cells in ankylosing spondylitis listed by TCRdb under 2017. A note on the overall study: To find TCR variants linked to disease, the study profiled T cell receptor beta repertoires in ankylosing spondylitis patients and healthy donors. The full study cohort comprised about 24 ankylosing spondylitis patients and over a hundred healthy donors. Peripheral blood samples were taken, and synovial fluid was additionally collected from ankylosing spondylitis patients.

Sequencing was carried out with an Illumina HiSeq 2500. Quantitative 5'-RACE with molecular barcodes was the method used to prepare the TCR beta libraries. On the authors' methods: Disease-linked TCR variants were identified with a new computational method built on a probabilistic model of VDJ rearrangement. TCRdb trimmed the raw reads at Q25, called clones with MiXCR and kept productive beta chains. Entries that share a CDR3 protein sequence are merged under the most common genes and DNA. TCRdb assigned the V and J calls; the authors' analysis was not used. The sample records 200,000 or so distinct CDR3 sequences, 10% to 15% of which are singletons. The ten largest clonotypes hold approximately 9.9% of the sample. What the work shows at the level of the full study, not this receptor alone: Blood from ankylosing spondylitis patients appeared to be characterized by a TCR beta motif made up of 8 or 9 highly homologous amino acid variants. Some motif variants had previously been reported in the synovial fluid and blood of reactive arthritis patients, which suggests shared mechanisms of disease initiation. According to the report, matched synovial fluid samples from ankylosing spondylitis patients were significantly enriched for the disease-linked clones. A CD8+ phenotype was shown by the disease-linked clones, which were found at relatively low frequencies in peripheral blood.

Germline trimming amounts to 3 bases on V and 6 bases on J, with 9 as the count of junction bases outside the gene matches. From its cysteine to its phenylalanine, the CDR3 spans 15 amino acids. CDR3 DNA only is kept here, 45 bases in frame from base 1. This clonotype has a count of ten or more. The target of this receptor is not known. The sample holds no much larger clone one base away, and base qualities are not on file. The source of this sequence is a female donor with ankylosing spondylitis or in good health (not recorded which). The chain is assembled from TRBV12-3 or TRBV12-4 and TRBJ1-2, and 8 bases in between align with TRBD1. Material: blood, either unsorted or a sorted T cell fraction (not recorded which). The nucleotides read TGTGCCAGCAGTTTGGGGGACAGGAAAGTTGATGGCTACACCTTC. Its protein is CASSLGDRKVDGYTF.